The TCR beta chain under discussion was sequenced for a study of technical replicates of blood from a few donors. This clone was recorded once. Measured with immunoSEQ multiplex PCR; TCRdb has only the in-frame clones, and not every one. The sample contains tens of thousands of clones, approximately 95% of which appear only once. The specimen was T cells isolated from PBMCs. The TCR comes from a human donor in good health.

The CDR3 loop is CATSSISVRAGYEQYF. The CDR3 DNA reads as TGTGCCACCAGCAGCATCTCTGTGCGGGCTGGCTACGAGCAGTACTTC. This chain uses TRBV15 with TRBJ2-7, with a tentative D call TRBD2 (5 bases). Germline V gene lookup returns CDR1 LNHNV and CDR2 YYDKDF (reference sequence). The CDR3 is 16 amino acids. Trimming pared 3 bases from V and 3 bases from J, leaving 18 bases between.